Presented here are 22 T cell receptor beta chains from one specimen sequenced in a study of cytomegalovirus exposure and HLA in healthy donors (dated by TCRdb to the late 2010s). Receptor libraries were prepared by the immunoSEQ multiplex PCR assay. For the multiplex PCR, a mixture combining 60 forward primers for TCR Vbeta segments and 13 reverse primers for TCR Jbeta segments was used. TCRdb re-hosts the immuneACCESS table, in-frame sequences only. Its copies lack some clones; in the studies checked, an unresolved V gene accounts for under half of them, and the cause for the rest is not known. The sample contains roughly 80,000 clones, roughly 76% of them found a single time. Around 1.9% of the sample goes to the ten largest clones. The source material was PBMCs. These receptors were obtained from a woman between 25 and 40 years old in good health and CMV-seronegative.

V is TRBV30 and J is TRBJ2-7, with a tentative D call TRBD2 (6 bases). The germline gives CDR1 GTSNPN, CDR2 SVGIG (reference sequence). The CDR3 has 13 amino acids. Trimming pared 5 bases from V and 1 base from J, leaving 12 bases between. The CDR3 region has the DNA TGTGCCTGGGGCCGGGAGATTTCCTACGAGCAGTACTTC. This translates into CAWGREISYEQYF.

The J gene is TRBJ1-4, the V gene TRBV7-2; a weak D match, TRBD1 (5 bases). CDR1 SGHTA and CDR2 FQGNSA come from the germline V gene. V lost 5 bases and J 11 bases, leaving 18 bases between the germline ends. The CDR3 is 14 amino acids. CDR3: CASSPPGWGTKLFF. The DNA of the CDR3 is TGTGCCAGCAGCCCCCCAGGGTGGGGGACTAAACTGTTTTTT.

This chain uses TRBV7-3 with TRBJ2-3; 8 bases are shared with TRBD2. Germline V gene lookup returns CDR1 SGHTA and CDR2 FQGTGA. The J segment lost 1 base and the V segment lost 2 bases, leaving 2 bases of the junction unmatched. This CDR3 contains 15 residues. The CDR3 is CASSLGLAGTDTQYF. DNA for the CDR3: TGTGCCAGCAGCTTAGGACTAGCAGGCACAGATACGCAGTATTTT. Combining the CDR3 with reference TRBV7-3 and TRBJ2-3 gives the whole variable domain GAGVSQTPSNKVTEKGKYVELRCDPISGHTALYWYRQSLGQGPEFLIYFQGTGAADDSGLPNDRFFAVRPEGSVSTLKIQRTERGDSAVYLCASSLGLAGTDTQYFGPGTRLTVL.

The chain combines TRBV6-5 with TRBJ2-7; a weak D match, TRBD1 (6 bases). The V gene lost 6 bases and the J gene lost 0 bases, with 15 bases spanning the gap. CDR1 is MNHEY, CDR2 SVGAGI, per germline. The CDR3 contains 15 residues. This CDR3 is CASSPSTGRSYEQYF. The CDR3 DNA follows: TGTGCCAGCAGCCCCTCGACAGGCCGCTCCTACGAGCAGTACTTC.

About this clone: At one end, the junction sequence differs from germline, possibly due to a read error. The chain links TRBV6-6 to TRBJ2-4; TRBD1 is a possible D gene (6 bases). This CDR3 has 14 amino acids. Germline V gene lookup returns CDR1 MNHNY and CDR2 SVGAGI (reference sequence). The CDR3 nucleotides read TGTGCCGGCAGAGGGACATTGAGGCCAGACATTCAGTACTTC. Encoded protein: CAGRGTLRPDIQYF.

The V and J genes are TRBV7-6 and TRBJ1-4, with 7 bases lining up with TRBD1. Germline CDR1 reads SGHVS; CDR2 reads FNYEAQ. The CDR3 runs to 15 residues. Trimming cost V 2 bases and J 7 bases; bases outside gene matches: 7. The CDR3 DNA is TGTGCCAGCAGCTTACGGACAGGAAGGGGTGAAAAACTGTTTTTT. Protein: CASSLRTGRGEKLFF.

This chain joins TRBV4-1 and TRBJ2-2; 10 nucleotides line up with TRBD1. The CDR3 length is 19 residues. After removal of 1 base from V and 7 bases from J, the junction contained 15 bases not matched to a gene. Germline values: CDR1 MGHRA, CDR2 YSYEKL. The CDR3 region has the DNA TGCGCCAGCAGCCAAGCAGAAATCCGGGACAGGGGTGGGATCGGGGAGCTGTTTTTT. It codes for CASSQAEIRDRGGIGELFF.

The J gene is TRBJ2-3, the V gene TRBV9; a weak D match, TRBD2 (5 bases). This CDR3 has 15 amino acids. The germline CDR1 and CDR2 sequences are SGDLS and YYNGEE. V was trimmed by 0 bases and J by 0 bases, leaving 8 bases between them. CDR3: CASSVVAGSTDTQYF. The DNA for the CDR3 is TGTGCCAGCAGCGTAGTCGCGGGTAGCACAGATACGCAGTATTTT. The whole variable domain, remainder taken from reference TRBV9 and TRBJ2-3, is DSGVTQTPKHLITATGQRVTLRCSPRSGDLSVYWYQQSLDQGLQFLIQYYNGEERAKGNILERFSAQQFPDLHSELNLSSLELGDSALYFCASSVVAGSTDTQYFGPGTRLTVL.

The V and J genes are TRBV28 and TRBJ1-4; D is unresolved. Germline V gene lookup returns CDR1 MDHEN and CDR2 SYDVKM. V was pared by 5 bases and J by 4 bases, with 17 bases between. The CDR3 is made up of 16 amino acids. CDR3 sequence (DNA): TGTGCCAGCAGTCCCACACGATCGGGATTTAATGAAAAACTGTTTTTT. The encoded protein is CASSPTRSGFNEKLFF.

A single count supports this clone. The chain is built from TRBV5-4 and TRBJ1-2, with 10 bases lining up with TRBD1. V dropped 0 bases and J dropped 4; count of bases not matched to a gene: 6. The germline CDR1 and CDR2 sequences are SGHNT and YYREEE (reference sequence). CDR3 length: 16 residues. The DNA for the CDR3 is TGTGCCAGCAGCTTGGGGGGCGGACAGGGGGTCTATGGCTACACCTTC. Translation gives CASSLGGGQGVYGYTF.

To note about this clone: Germline and junction disagree at one end, which may indicate a read error. The CDR3 DNA is TGTTCCAGGCCGACAGACCAACATTTT. Protein: CSRPTDQHF. This chain connects TRBV7-9 to TRBJ1-5, with a tentative D call TRBD1 (5 bases). CDR3 size: 9 residues. The germline V gene encodes CDR1 SEHNR and CDR2 FQNEAQ (reference sequence).

This clone was seen a single time. This chain connects TRBV29-1 to TRBJ2-7; possible D gene TRBD1, 5 bases. The V end lost 0 bases, the J end lost 2 bases, and 8 bases lay between the germline ends. Germline assignment: CDR1 SQVTM and CDR2 ANQGSEA. The CDR3 has 13 residues. The CDR3 reads CSVEDRRAYEQYF. In DNA, the CDR3 is TGCAGCGTTGAAGATCGCAGGGCCTACGAGCAGTACTTC.

This clone showed up just a few times. The V call is TRBV2, the J call TRBJ1-2; D not certain. Trimming took 5 bases from V and 2 from J, leaving 9 bases between them. Germline V lookup: CDR1 SNHLY, CDR2 FYNNEI. CDR3 length: 13 residues. CDR3 in DNA: TGTGCCAGCAGTAGAGACTCCAACTATGGCTACACCTTC. It codes for CASSRDSNYGYTF.

This chain links TRBV10-1 with TRBJ2-1; 13 bases are shared with TRBD2. The CDR3 contains 18 residues. J gave up 8 bases and V 4 bases, and 14 bases lay outside the gene matches. Germline CDR1 and CDR2: WNHNN and SYGVQD (reference sequence). In DNA form, the CDR3 reads TGCGCCAGCAGTGCAGCTGGACTAGCGGGAGAAGTTGGCCATGAGCAGTTCTTC. It codes for CASSAAGLAGEVGHEQFF.

This chain connects TRBV10-3 to TRBJ2-1; TRBD1 aligns across 8 bases. J lost 5 bases, V lost 5 bases, and 5 bases had no gene match. This CDR3 contains 14 residues. Per the germline V gene, CDR1 is ENHRY and CDR2 is SYGVKD. The CDR3 here is CAISNRTGNNEQFF. DNA for the CDR3: TGTGCCATCAGTAATAGGACAGGGAACAATGAGCAGTTCTTC.

The chain couples TRBV18 to TRBJ1-5, with D maybe TRBD1 (5 bases). CDR3 length: 15 amino acids. CDR1 KGHSH and CDR2 LQKENI come from the germline V gene. Trimming left V 3 bases short and J 7 bases short, with 16 bases between. The CDR3 sequence: CASSPKRGGRQPQHF. In DNA, the CDR3 is TGTGCCAGCTCACCCAAGAGGGGAGGACGGCAGCCCCAGCATTTT.

The J gene is TRBJ1-3, the V gene TRBV6-1; perhaps TRBD1 as D (6 bases). Germline V gene data show CDR1 as MNHNS and CDR2 as SASEGT. Trimming removed 6 bases at V and 0 bases at J, with 12 bases between. This CDR3 region has 15 residues. The CDR3 here is CASSETGPSGNTIYF. The CDR3 DNA is TGTGCCAGCAGCGAGACAGGCCCCTCTGGAAACACCATATATTTT.

The V gene is TRBV28, the J gene TRBJ1-1; D gene uncertain. Trimming took 9 bases from V and 1 from J, leaving 9 bases between them. This CDR3 region has 12 residues. Germline V gene sequence: CDR1 MDHEN, CDR2 SYDVKM. CDR3: CASRFWNTEAFF. CDR3 bases: TGTGCCAGTCGGTTTTGGAACACTGAAGCTTTCTTT.

V and J are TRBV25-1 and TRBJ2-3, with D maybe TRBD2 (6 bases). This CDR3 is 12 amino acids long. V was trimmed by 11 bases and J by 2 bases, leaving 11 bases between them. CDR1 and CDR2 from the germline V gene are MGHDK and SYGVNS. The DNA for the CDR3 is TGTGCCGTGGAGGGAAACACAGATACGCAGTATTTT. The encoded protein is CAVEGNTDTQYF.

The V gene is TRBV9, the J gene TRBJ2-4; D call uncertain. From germline, CDR1 is SGDLS and CDR2 YYNGEE. This CDR3 is 16 amino acids long. V was pared by 0 bases and J by 0 bases, with 10 bases between. The CDR3 is CASSVVLPLAKNIQYF. The CDR3 nucleotides read TGTGCCAGCAGCGTAGTGCTACCGCTAGCCAAAAACATTCAGTACTTC.

The chain combines TRBV19 with TRBJ2-1; D might be TRBD1 (6 bases). Germline-derived CDR1 and CDR2 are LNHDA and SQIVND (reference sequence). The CDR3 length is 14 residues. V dropped 5 bases and J dropped 3 bases, with 11 bases sitting between them. The CDR3 here is CASSFDRNYNEQFF. DNA for the CDR3: TGTGCCAGTAGTTTCGACAGGAACTACAATGAGCAGTTCTTC.

The rearrangement joins TRBV7-3 to TRBJ1-2, with D possibly matching TRBD1 (5 bases). The CDR3 is 13 amino acids. With 4 bases removed from V and 7 bases from J, the gap between germline ends came to 13 bases. Per the germline V gene, CDR1 is SGHTA and CDR2 is FQGTGA. The chain's CDR3 is CASSSPGDFGYTF. The DNA of the CDR3 is TGTGCCAGCAGCTCGCCGGGGGATTTTGGCTACACCTTC.